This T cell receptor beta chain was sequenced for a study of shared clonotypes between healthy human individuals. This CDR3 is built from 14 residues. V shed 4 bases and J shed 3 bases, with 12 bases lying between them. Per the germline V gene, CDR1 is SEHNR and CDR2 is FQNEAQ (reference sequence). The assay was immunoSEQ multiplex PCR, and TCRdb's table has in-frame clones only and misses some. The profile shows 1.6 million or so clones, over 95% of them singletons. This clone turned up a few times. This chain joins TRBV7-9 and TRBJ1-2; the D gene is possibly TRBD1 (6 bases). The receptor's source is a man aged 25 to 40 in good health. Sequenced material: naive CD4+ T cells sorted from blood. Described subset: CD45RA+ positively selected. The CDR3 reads CASSSDGQHYGYTF. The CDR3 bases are TGTGCCAGCAGCTCAGATGGACAGCACTATGGCTACACCTTC.